This TCR beta chain derives from a study of T cells after yellow fever vaccination. Study-wide findings and caveats: Most clones from primary vaccination resurfaced after the booster (about 95% CD4, 75% to 90% CD8).

A word on this clonotype: Its antigen is currently unknown.

TCRdb redid the calling of the 5' RACE reads with MiXCR, one entry per CDR3 protein. The data contain 500,000 to 550,000 distinct CDR3 sequences, 20% to 25% of them singletons. This sequence was found in a young man who received the YFV17D yellow fever vaccine. The specimen comprised PBMCs, sampled less than 25 days after the first yellow fever vaccination.

The CDR3 bases are TGTGCCAGCAGTTACTCGAGCCCCACTGGGGCCAACGTCCTGACTTTC. Amino acids: CASSYSSPTGANVLTF. The genes are TRBV6-2 or TRBV6-3 and TRBJ2-6; D not resolved. V lost 0 bases and J 2 bases, leaving 8 bases between the germline ends. Germline V gene lookup returns CDR1 MNHEY and CDR2 SVGEGT. CDR3 length equals 16 residues.